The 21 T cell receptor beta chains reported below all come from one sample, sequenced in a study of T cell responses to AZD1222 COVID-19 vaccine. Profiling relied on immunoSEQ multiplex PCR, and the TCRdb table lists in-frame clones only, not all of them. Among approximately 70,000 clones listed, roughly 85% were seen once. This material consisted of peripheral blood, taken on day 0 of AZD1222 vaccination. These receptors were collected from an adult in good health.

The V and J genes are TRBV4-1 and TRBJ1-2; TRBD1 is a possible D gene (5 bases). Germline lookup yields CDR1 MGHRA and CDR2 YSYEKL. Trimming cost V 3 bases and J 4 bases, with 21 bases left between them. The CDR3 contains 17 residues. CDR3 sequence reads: CASSQERWGSGGYGYTF. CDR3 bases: TGCGCCAGCAGCCAGGAAAGGTGGGGCTCGGGGGGCTATGGCTACACCTTC.

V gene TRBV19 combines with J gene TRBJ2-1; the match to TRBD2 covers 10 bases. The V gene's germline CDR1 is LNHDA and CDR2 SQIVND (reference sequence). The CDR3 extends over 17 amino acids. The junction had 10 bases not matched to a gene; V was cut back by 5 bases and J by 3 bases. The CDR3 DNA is TGTGCCAGTAGTTACTTTAGAGCTAGCGGGAGCTACAATGAGCAGTTCTTC. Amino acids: CASSYFRASGSYNEQFF. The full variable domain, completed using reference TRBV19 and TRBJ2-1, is DGGITQSPKYLFRKEGQNVTLSCEQNLNHDAMYWYRQDPGQGLRLIYYSQIVNDFQKGDIAEGYSVSREKKESFPLTVTSAQKNPTAFYLCASSYFRASGSYNEQFFGPGTRLTVL.

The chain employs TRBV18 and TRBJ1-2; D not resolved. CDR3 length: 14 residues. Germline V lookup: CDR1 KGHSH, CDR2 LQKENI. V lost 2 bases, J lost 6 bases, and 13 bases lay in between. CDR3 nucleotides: TGTGCCAGCTCACCAGACGCAACCCCAAATGGCTACACCTTC. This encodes CASSPDATPNGYTF.

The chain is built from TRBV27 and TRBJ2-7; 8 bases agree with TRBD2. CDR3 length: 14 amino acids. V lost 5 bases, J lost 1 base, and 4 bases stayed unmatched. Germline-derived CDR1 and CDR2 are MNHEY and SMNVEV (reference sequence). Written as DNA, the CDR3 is TGTGCCAGCAGTGACTTAGCGGGGTCCTACGAGCAGTACTTC. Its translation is CASSDLAGSYEQYF.

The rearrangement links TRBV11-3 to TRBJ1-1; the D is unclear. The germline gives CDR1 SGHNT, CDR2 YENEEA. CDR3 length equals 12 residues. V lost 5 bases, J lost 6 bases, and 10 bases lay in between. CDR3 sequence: CASSRRVPEAFF. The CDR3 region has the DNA TGTGCCAGCAGCAGGAGGGTCCCTGAAGCTTTCTTT.

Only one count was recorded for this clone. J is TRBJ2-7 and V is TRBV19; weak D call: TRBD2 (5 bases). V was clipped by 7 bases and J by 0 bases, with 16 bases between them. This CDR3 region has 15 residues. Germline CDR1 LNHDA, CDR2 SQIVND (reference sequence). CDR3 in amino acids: CASNFRAGGSYEQYF. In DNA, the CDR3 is TGTGCCAGTAACTTCCGGGCGGGTGGCTCCTACGAGCAGTACTTC.

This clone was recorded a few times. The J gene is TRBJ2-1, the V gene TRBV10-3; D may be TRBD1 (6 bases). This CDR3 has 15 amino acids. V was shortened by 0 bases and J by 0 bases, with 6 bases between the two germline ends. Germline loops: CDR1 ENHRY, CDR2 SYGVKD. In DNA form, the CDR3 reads TGTGCCATCAGTGAGTCAGGGGGCTCCTACAATGAGCAGTTCTTC. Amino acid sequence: CAISESGGSYNEQFF.

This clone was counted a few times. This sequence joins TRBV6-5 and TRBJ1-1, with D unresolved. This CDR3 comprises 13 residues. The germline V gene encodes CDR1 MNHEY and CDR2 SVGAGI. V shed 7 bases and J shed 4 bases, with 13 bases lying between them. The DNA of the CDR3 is TGTGCCAGCAACCGCTTATCGGGCACTGAAGCTTTCTTT. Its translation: CASNRLSGTEAFF.

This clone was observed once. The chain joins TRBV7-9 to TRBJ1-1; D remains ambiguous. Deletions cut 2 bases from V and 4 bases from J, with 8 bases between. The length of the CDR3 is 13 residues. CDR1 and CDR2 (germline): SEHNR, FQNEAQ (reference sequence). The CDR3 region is CASSLIVGTEAFF. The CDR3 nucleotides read TGTGCCAGCAGCTTAATCGTGGGCACTGAAGCTTTCTTT. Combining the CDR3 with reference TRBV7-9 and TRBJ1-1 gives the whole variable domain DTGVSQNPRHKITKRGQNVTFRCDPISEHNRLYWYRQTLGQGPEFLTYFQNEAQLEKSRLLSDRFSAERPKGSFSTLEIQRTEQGDSAMYLCASSLIVGTEAFFGQGTRLTVV.

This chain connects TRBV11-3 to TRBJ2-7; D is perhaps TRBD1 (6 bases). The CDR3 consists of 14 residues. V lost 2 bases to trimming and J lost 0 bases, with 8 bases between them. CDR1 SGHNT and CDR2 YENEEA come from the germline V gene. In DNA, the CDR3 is TGTGCCAGCAGCTTATTACAGGGCTCCTACGAGCAGTACTTC. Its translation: CASSLLQGSYEQYF.

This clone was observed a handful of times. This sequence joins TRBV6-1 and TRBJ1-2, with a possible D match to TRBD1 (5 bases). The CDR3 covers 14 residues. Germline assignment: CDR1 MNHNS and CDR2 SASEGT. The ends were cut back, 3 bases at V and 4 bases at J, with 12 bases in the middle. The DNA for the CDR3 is TGTGCCAGCAGTGATAAGGGGCGTGCCTATGGCTACACCTTC. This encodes CASSDKGRAYGYTF.

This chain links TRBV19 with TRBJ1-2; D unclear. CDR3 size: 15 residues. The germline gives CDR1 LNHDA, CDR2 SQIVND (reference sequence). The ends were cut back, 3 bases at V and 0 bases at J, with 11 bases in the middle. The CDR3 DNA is TGTGCCAGTAGTATTAACGGGCGAGCTAACTATGGCTACACCTTC. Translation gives CASSINGRANYGYTF.

The CDR3 DNA sequence: TGTGCCAGCAGACTTTGGGGGGGGCAGGAGAGGGGGAACACTGAAGCTTTCTTT. Protein: CASRLWGGQERGNTEAFF. V usage is TRBV27 and J usage is TRBJ1-1; D is perhaps TRBD1 (6 bases). CDR3 length: 18 residues. Germline V gives CDR1 MNHEY, CDR2 SMNVEV (reference sequence). V was cut by 6 bases and J by 1 base, with 24 bases left in between.

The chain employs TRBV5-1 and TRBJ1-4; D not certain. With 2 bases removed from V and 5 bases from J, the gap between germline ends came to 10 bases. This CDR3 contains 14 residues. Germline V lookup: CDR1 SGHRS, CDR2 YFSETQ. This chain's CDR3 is CASSLGRTNEKLFF. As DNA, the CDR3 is TGCGCCAGCAGCTTAGGGCGGACCAATGAAAAACTGTTTTTT. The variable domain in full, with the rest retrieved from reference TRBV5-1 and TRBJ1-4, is KAGVTQTPRYLIKTRGQQVTLSCSPISGHRSVSWYQQTPGQGLQFLFEYFSETQRNKGNFPGRFSGRQFSNSRSEMNVSTLELGDSALYLCASSLGRTNEKLFFGSGTQLSVL.

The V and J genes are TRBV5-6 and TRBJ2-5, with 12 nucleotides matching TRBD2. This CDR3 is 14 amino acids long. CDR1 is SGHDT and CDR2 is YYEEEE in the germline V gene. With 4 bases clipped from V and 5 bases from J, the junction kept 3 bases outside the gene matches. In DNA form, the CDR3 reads TGTGCCAGCAGCCTAGCGGGAGGGGAGGAGACCCAGTACTTC. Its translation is CASSLAGGEETQYF.

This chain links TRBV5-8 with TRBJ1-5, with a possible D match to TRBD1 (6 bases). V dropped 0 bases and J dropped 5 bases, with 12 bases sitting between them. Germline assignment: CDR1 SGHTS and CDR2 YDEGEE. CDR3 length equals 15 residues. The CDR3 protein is CASSLGSGDHQPQHF. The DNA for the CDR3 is TGTGCCAGCAGCTTGGGGTCAGGGGACCATCAGCCCCAGCATTTT.

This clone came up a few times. CDR3 in DNA: TGTGCCAGCAGCACTTCAAGGACACGTAATTCACCCCTCCACTTT. Residues: CASSTSRTRNSPLHF. V and J are TRBV7-8 and TRBJ1-6, with D perhaps matching TRBD1 (5 bases). CDR3 length equals 15 residues. Between the trimmed V and J ends, which lost 5 bases and 6 bases, there was a span of 14 bases. CDR1 SGHVS and CDR2 FQNEAQ come from the germline V gene.

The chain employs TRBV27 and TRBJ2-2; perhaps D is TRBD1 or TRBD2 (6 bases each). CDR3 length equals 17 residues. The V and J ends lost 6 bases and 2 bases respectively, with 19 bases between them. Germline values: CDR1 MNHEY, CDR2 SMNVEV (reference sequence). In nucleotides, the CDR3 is TGTGCCAGCAGCCCGGGAGTCCGGGACACTAACACCGGGGAGCTGTTTTTT. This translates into CASSPGVRDTNTGELFF.

This chain's CDR3 is CASSLTGTSQYF. In nucleotides, the CDR3 is TGTGCCAGCAGCTTAACCGGGACTAGCCAGTATTTT. The chain is built from TRBV7-2 and TRBJ2-3, with 9 positions matching TRBD2. The CDR3 covers 12 residues. Trimming took 2 bases from V and 12 from J; bases not matched to a gene: 3. Germline V CDR1 and CDR2: SGHTA, FQGNSA.

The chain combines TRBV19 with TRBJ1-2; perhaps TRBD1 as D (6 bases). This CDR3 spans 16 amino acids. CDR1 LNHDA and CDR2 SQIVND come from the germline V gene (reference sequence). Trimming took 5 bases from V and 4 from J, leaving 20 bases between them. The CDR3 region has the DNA TGTGCCAGTAGTGCGGTAGGGGGGCCAAAGCCCTATGGCTACACCTTC. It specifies CASSAVGGPKPYGYTF.

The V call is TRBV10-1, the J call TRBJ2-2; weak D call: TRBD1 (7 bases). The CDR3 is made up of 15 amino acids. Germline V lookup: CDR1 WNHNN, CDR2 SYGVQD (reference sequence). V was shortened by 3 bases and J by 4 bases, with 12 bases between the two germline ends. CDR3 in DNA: TGCGCCAGCAGTGACAGACAGGGAGGCACCGGGGAGCTGTTTTTT. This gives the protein CASSDRQGGTGELFF.